This paragraph covers one T cell receptor beta chain sequence. The data belong to a study of Graves' ophthalmopathy and Graves' hyperthyroidism. The authors amplified TCR beta CDR3 regions from RNA transcripts. HTBI primers served in a first-round RT-PCR, which a second-round multiplex PCR followed. Via MiXCR, TCRdb re-called the multiplex PCR reads, giving one row per CDR3 protein. The sample has under 350,000 distinct CDR3 sequences; 17% are singletons. This CDR3 comprises 14 residues. Unmatched junction bases numbered 5, after V lost 3 bases and J lost 5 bases. The chain couples TRBV12-3 or TRBV12-4 to TRBJ2-5; 8 nucleotides line up with TRBD2. The sample comprised peripheral blood. The clonotype originates from an adult man with Graves' ophthalmopathy. Written as DNA, the CDR3 is TGTGCCAGCAGTTTGACCCTAGCGGGTGAGACCCAGTACTTC. As protein: CASSLTLAGETQYF.